A single sample gave rise to the 23 T cell receptor beta chains below, sequenced in a study of shared clonotypes between healthy human individuals. Sequenced by immunoSEQ multiplex PCR; TCRdb stores in-frame clones only, minus some. This table holds 730,000 or so clones, about three quarters found once. The sample was memory CD4+ T cells sorted from blood. Subset of the sample: CD45RA-negative fraction. These receptors came from a woman in her 30s in good health.

This chain joins TRBV28 and TRBJ2-2; a weak D match, TRBD2 (5 bases). The V end was cut by 3 bases, the J end by 3 bases, with 14 bases between. Germline values: CDR1 MDHEN, CDR2 SYDVKM. The CDR3 sequence is 16 residues long. CDR3 sequence: CASSLGRSEDTGELFF. The CDR3 nucleotides read TGTGCCAGCAGTTTGGGTAGATCGGAGGACACCGGGGAGCTGTTTTTT.

The genes are TRBV14 and TRBJ2-1; TRBD2 matches 10 bases. The CDR3 runs 17 residues. Germline CDR1 is SGHDN and CDR2 is FVKESK. V trimming: 1 base; J trimming: 7 bases; junction bases outside the gene matches: 10. CDR3 sequence (DNA): TGTGCCAGCAGCCAAGTGGGACAAGCGGGAGGGAGGAATGAGCAGTTCTTC. Translated: CASSQVGQAGGRNEQFF.

The chain is built from TRBV6-5 and TRBJ2-3; D may be TRBD1 (5 bases). The CDR3 loop spans 15 amino acids. Trimming pared 5 bases from V and 1 base from J, leaving 13 bases between. Germline-derived CDR1 and CDR2 are MNHEY and SVGAGI. The CDR3 sequence: CASSPDSPRTDTQYF. In nucleotides, the CDR3 is TGTGCCAGCAGTCCTGACAGCCCCCGCACAGATACGCAGTATTTT.

In its sample, this clone was seen a few times. The chain employs TRBV28 and TRBJ2-7, with D uncertain. The CDR3 totals 15 residues. Per germline, CDR1 MDHEN and CDR2 SYDVKM. Trimming removed 6 bases from V and 0 bases from J, with 15 bases in between. DNA of the CDR3: TGTGCCAGCAGGTACACACAGATTAGCTCCTACGAGCAGTACTTC. Encoded protein: CASRYTQISSYEQYF.

V and J are TRBV2 and TRBJ2-3; 9 bases line up with TRBD1. The CDR3 extends over 15 amino acids. V gave up 7 bases and J gave up 6 bases; unmatched junction bases: 11. Germline CDR1 reads SNHLY; CDR2 reads FYNNEI. The CDR3 here is CASKLTGGVIDTQYF. CDR3 nucleotide sequence: TGTGCCAGCAAATTGACAGGGGGGGTTATCGATACGCAGTATTTT. The whole variable domain, remainder taken from reference TRBV2 and TRBJ2-3, is EPEVTQTPSHQVTQMGQEVILRCVPISNHLYFYWYRQILGQKVEFLVSFYNNEISEKSEIFDDQFSVERPDGSNFTLKIRSTKLEDSAMYFCASKLTGGVIDTQYFGPGTRLTVL.

This clone was seen only once. The chain combines TRBV5-5 with TRBJ2-7; D unresolved. V gave up 6 bases and J gave up 5 bases, with 15 bases separating them. CDR1 is SGHKS, CDR2 YYEKEE, per germline (reference sequence). This CDR3 contains 13 residues. The CDR3 region is CASNQDERHEQYF. The CDR3 DNA is TGTGCCAGCAACCAAGACGAACGACACGAGCAGTACTTC.

V usage is TRBV7-2 and J usage is TRBJ2-5, with 8 positions matching TRBD2. Germline values: CDR1 SGHTA, CDR2 FQGNSA. Trimming took 5 bases from V and 3 from J; bases not matched to a gene: 11. The CDR3 loop spans 16 amino acids. CDR3 nucleotide sequence: TGTGCCAGCAGCCTATCTTATGGGACTAGGAAAGAGACCCAGTACTTC. It codes for CASSLSYGTRKETQYF.

V gene TRBV29-1 combines with J gene TRBJ2-5; 10 nucleotides match TRBD1. CDR3 length: 14 residues. J lost 4 bases, V lost 1 base, and 3 bases had no gene match. CDR1 and CDR2 (germline): SQVTM, ANQGSEA. The CDR3 region has the DNA TGCAGCGTTGAAGGACAGGGGGCCGGAGAGACCCAGTACTTC. This codes for CSVEGQGAGETQYF.

V usage is TRBV4-1 and J usage is TRBJ2-7; TRBD2 aligns across 9 bases. The CDR3 extends over 17 amino acids. The junction had 10 bases not matched to a gene; V was cut back by 1 base and J by 3 bases. Germline assignment: CDR1 MGHRA and CDR2 YSYEKL. CDR3 in DNA: TGCGCCAGCAGCCAAGCCCCAACCGGGACTAGCTTCTACGAGCAGTACTTC. Its protein product is CASSQAPTGTSFYEQYF.

Concerning this clone: Other nucleotide sequences from this sample produce the same CDR3. The V gene is TRBV7-2, the J gene TRBJ2-5; perhaps D is TRBD1 or TRBD2 (5 bases each). Trimming took 5 bases from V and 2 from J, leaving 9 bases between them. This CDR3 comprises 13 residues. CDR1 and CDR2 (germline): SGHTA, FQGNSA. The CDR3 here is CASSRDQQETQYF. DNA of the CDR3: TGTGCCAGCAGCCGGGACCAACAAGAGACCCAGTACTTC. The whole variable domain, filled in from reference TRBV7-2 and TRBJ2-5, reads GAGVSQSPSNKVTEKGKDVELRCDPISGHTALYWYRQSLGQGLEFLIYFQGNSAPDKSGLPSDRFSAERTGGSVSTLTIQRTQQEDSAVYLCASSRDQQETQYFGPGTRLLVL.

The genes are TRBV13 and TRBJ1-4; TRBD1 might be the D (6 bases). CDR1 PRHDT and CDR2 FYEKMQ come from the germline V gene (reference sequence). V was trimmed by 2 bases and J by 5 bases, leaving 12 bases between them. CDR3 length: 15 amino acids. The CDR3 DNA reads TGTGCCAGCAGCTTAAGGCGGGGGGCGAATGAAAAACTGTTTTTT. This gives the protein CASSLRRGANEKLFF.

CDR3 nucleotide sequence: TGTGCCAGCAGCTTCCTGCCGGGACAGGGGGCCAATCAGCCCCAGCATTTT. Amino acid sequence: CASSFLPGQGANQPQHF. This chain links TRBV5-5 with TRBJ1-5; 12 bases agree with TRBD1. The germline V gene has CDR1 SGHKS and CDR2 YYEKEE (reference sequence). This CDR3 contains 17 residues. Trimming cost V 2 bases and J 3 bases; bases outside gene matches: 6.

The CDR3 reads CASSFSGRHEQFF. In DNA, the CDR3 is TGCGCCAGCAGCTTTAGCGGGAGACATGAGCAGTTCTTC. The chain uses TRBV5-1 and TRBJ2-1, with 9 bases aligning to TRBD2. This CDR3 spans 13 amino acids. The germline gives CDR1 SGHRS, CDR2 YFSETQ. J lost 8 bases, V lost 2 bases, and 2 bases had no gene match.

The chain employs TRBV7-9 and TRBJ1-1; D not certain. The CDR3 consists of 13 residues. V gave up 5 bases and J gave up 6 bases, with 13 bases separating them. Germline V gene lookup returns CDR1 SEHNR and CDR2 FQNEAQ (reference sequence). CDR3 amino acids: CASSLLTGAEAFF. The DNA for the CDR3 is TGTGCCAGCAGCCTCCTGACTGGGGCTGAAGCTTTCTTT. Drawing the rest from reference TRBV7-9 and TRBJ1-1, the complete variable domain is DTGVSQNPRHKITKRGQNVTFRCDPISEHNRLYWYRQTLGQGPEFLTYFQNEAQLEKSRLLSDRFSAERPKGSFSTLEIQRTEQGDSAMYLCASSLLTGAEAFFGQGTRLTVV.

This chain connects TRBV19 to TRBJ1-5; maybe TRBD1 (5 bases). Germline-derived CDR1 and CDR2 are LNHDA and SQIVND (reference sequence). CDR3 length equals 16 residues. Trimming pared 3 bases from V and 0 bases from J, leaving 12 bases between. The DNA for the CDR3 is TGTGCCAGTAGTATGGGACGTCCCAATAGCAATCAGCCCCAGCATTTT. Residues: CASSMGRPNSNQPQHF.

The chain couples TRBV25-1 to TRBJ2-7, with TRBD2 matching over 7 bases. The V gene's germline CDR1 is MGHDK and CDR2 SYGVNS. The trim removed 6 bases at V and 0 bases at J, leaving 8 bases unmatched. The CDR3 is 15 residues long. This chain's CDR3 is CASSPTSGGSYEQYF. The CDR3 DNA reads TGTGCCAGCAGCCCAACGTCGGGGGGCTCCTACGAGCAGTACTTC.

The chain employs TRBV20-1 and TRBJ1-2; D uncertain. V was clipped by 1 base and J by 4 bases, with 4 bases between them. The germline V gene encodes CDR1 DFQATT and CDR2 SNEGSKA (reference sequence). The CDR3 is 11 amino acids. The CDR3 region has the DNA TGCAGTGCTAGAGTCATCTATGGCTACACCTTC. Translating it yields CSARVIYGYTF.

This clone was counted a few times. V gene TRBV5-1 combines with J gene TRBJ2-5; tentatively, D is TRBD2 (5 bases). V was trimmed by 1 base and J by 1 base, leaving 8 bases between them. Germline lookup yields CDR1 SGHRS and CDR2 YFSETQ. This CDR3 has 14 residues. CDR3 nucleotide sequence: TGCGCCAGCAGCTTGCGGGCGGGCCAAGAGACCCAGTACTTC. Amino acid sequence: CASSLRAGQETQYF.

The chain couples TRBV19 to TRBJ2-5; D tentatively reads TRBD1 or TRBD2 (5 bases each). CDR3 length: 18 amino acids. Germline V gene data show CDR1 as LNHDA and CDR2 as SQIVND (reference sequence). V lost 4 bases and J 0 bases, leaving 21 bases between the germline ends. The CDR3 loop is CASSTGRSHLSYQETQYF. In DNA, the CDR3 is TGTGCCAGTAGTACGGGACGGTCCCACCTCTCGTACCAAGAGACCCAGTACTTC. Full variable domain (missing parts from reference TRBV19 and TRBJ2-5): DGGITQSPKYLFRKEGQNVTLSCEQNLNHDAMYWYRQDPGQGLRLIYYSQIVNDFQKGDIAEGYSVSREKKESFPLTVTSAQKNPTAFYLCASSTGRSHLSYQETQYFGPGTRLLVL.

V usage is TRBV5-1 and J usage is TRBJ2-1; weak D call: TRBD2 (6 bases). The V gene lost 2 bases and the J gene lost 2 bases, with 11 bases spanning the gap. The CDR3 is 15 residues long. In germline, CDR1 is SGHRS, CDR2 YFSETQ. The CDR3 protein is CASSFIGGTYNEQFF. In DNA, the CDR3 is TGCGCCAGCAGCTTCATTGGGGGGACCTACAATGAGCAGTTCTTC.

The V gene is TRBV29-1, the J gene TRBJ2-5; D remains unclear. There are 11 residues in the CDR3. The ends were cut back, 7 bases at V and 1 base at J, with 7 bases in the middle. CDR1 is SQVTM, CDR2 ANQGSEA, per germline. CDR3 bases: TGCAGCGCCGGGTCCCAAGAGACCCAGTACTTC. Amino acids: CSAGSQETQYF.

The chain couples TRBV28 to TRBJ2-7; the D is unclear. The germline V gene has CDR1 MDHEN and CDR2 SYDVKM. The CDR3 extends over 13 amino acids. The V end was cut by 8 bases, the J end by 1 base, with 12 bases between. Here the CDR3 DNA reads TGTGCCAGCGCTCGAGGAGTGTCCTACGAGCAGTACTTC. Translated: CASARGVSYEQYF.

This clone was picked up a small number of times. CDR3 in amino acids: CASSPGTADYNEQFF. In DNA form, the CDR3 reads TGTGCCAGCAGCCCCGGGACAGCAGACTACAATGAGCAGTTCTTC. The chain has TRBV11-2 and TRBJ2-1; 7 nucleotides agree with TRBD1. The trim removed 5 bases at V and 3 bases at J, leaving 7 bases unmatched. CDR1 SGHAT and CDR2 FQNNGV come from the germline V gene. CDR3 length equals 15 residues.